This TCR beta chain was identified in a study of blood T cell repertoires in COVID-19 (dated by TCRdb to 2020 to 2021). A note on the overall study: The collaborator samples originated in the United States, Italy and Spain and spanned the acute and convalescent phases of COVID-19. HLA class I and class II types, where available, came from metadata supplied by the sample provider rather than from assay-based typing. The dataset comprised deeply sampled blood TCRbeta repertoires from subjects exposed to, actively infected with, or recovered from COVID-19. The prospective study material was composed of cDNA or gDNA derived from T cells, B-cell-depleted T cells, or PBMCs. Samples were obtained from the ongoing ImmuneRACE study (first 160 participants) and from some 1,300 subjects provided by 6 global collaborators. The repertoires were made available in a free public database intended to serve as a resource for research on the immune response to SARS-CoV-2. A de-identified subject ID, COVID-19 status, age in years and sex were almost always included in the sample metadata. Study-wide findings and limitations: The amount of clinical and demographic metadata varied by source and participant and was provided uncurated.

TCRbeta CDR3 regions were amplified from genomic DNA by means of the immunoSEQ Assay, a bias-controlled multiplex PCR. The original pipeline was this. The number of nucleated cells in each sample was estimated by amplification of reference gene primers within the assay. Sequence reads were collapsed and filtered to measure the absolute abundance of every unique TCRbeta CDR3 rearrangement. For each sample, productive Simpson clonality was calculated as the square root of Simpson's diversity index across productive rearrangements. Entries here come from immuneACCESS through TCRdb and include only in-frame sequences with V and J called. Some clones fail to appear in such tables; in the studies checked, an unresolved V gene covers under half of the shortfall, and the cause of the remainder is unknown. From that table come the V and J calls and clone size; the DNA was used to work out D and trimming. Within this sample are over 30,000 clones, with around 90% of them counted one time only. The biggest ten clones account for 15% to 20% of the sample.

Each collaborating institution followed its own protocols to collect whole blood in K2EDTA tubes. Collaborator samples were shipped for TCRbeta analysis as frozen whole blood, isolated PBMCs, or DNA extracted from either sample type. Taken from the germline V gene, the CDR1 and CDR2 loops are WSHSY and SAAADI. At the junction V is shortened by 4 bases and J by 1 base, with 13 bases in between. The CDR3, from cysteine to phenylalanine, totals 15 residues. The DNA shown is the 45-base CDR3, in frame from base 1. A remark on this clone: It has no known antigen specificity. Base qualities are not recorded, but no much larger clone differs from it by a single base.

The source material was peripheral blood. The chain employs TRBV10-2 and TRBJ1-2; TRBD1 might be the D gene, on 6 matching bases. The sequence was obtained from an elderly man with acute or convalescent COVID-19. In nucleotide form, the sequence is TGCGCCAGCAGTGTGGGCAGGGGTATTAACTATGGCTACACCTTC. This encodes CASSVGRGINYGYTF.